The 21 T cell receptor beta chains listed next were all sequenced from one sample in a study of T cell repertoires in cytomegalovirus infection. TCRdb called the reads again in MiXCR, with one record for every CDR3 protein. The sample lists 680,000 or so distinct CDR3 sequences, 35% seen once, with roughly 2.8% in the top ten. What was sequenced was PBMCs. These receptors came from a human donor in good health (CMV status not recorded). Some clones in this sample may be carry-over from other donors' samples.

This clonotype was seen more than once but under ten times. V and J are TRBV15 and TRBJ2-7, with 9 bases that match TRBD2. Per the germline V gene, CDR1 is LNHNV and CDR2 is YYDKDF (reference sequence). This CDR3 region has 20 residues. V shed 1 base, J shed 2 bases, and the junction held 18 bases outside the gene matches. CDR3 residues: CATSRAAGGGGGRIAYEQYF. CDR3 nucleotides: TGTGCCACCAGCAGAGCAGCGGGGGGCGGGGGAGGACGTATCGCCTACGAGCAGTACTTC. The variable domain in full, with the rest retrieved from reference TRBV15 and TRBJ2-7, is DAMVIQNPRYQVTQFGKPVTLSCSQTLNHNVMYWYQQKSSQAPKLLFHYYDKDFNNEADTPDNFQSRRPNTSFCFLDIRSPGLGDTAMYLCATSRAAGGGGGRIAYEQYFGPGTRLTVT.

V is TRBV28 and J is TRBJ2-5; 10 bases line up with TRBD2. V dropped 2 bases and J dropped 4; count of bases not matched to a gene: 4. Germline V gene sequence: CDR1 MDHEN, CDR2 SYDVKM. The CDR3 has 15 residues. The CDR3 nucleotides read TGTGCCAGCAGTTTAAGCGGGAGGGCCAGAGAGACCCAGTACTTC. Translated, it gives CASSLSGRARETQYF.

This clonotype has only a few counts. The rearrangement joins TRBV12-3 or TRBV12-4 to TRBJ1-5; D gene unclear. V was trimmed by 3 bases and J by 2 bases, leaving 11 bases between them. This CDR3 is 15 amino acids long. Here the CDR3 reads CASSFLGGGNQPQHF. Written as DNA, the CDR3 is TGTGCCAGCAGTTTTTTGGGAGGAGGCAATCAGCCCCAGCATTTT.

J is TRBJ2-1 and V is TRBV9, with no clear D. This CDR3 has 15 residues. The germline V and J ends were trimmed by 4 bases and 9 bases, with 20 bases remaining between them. Germline V gene sequence: CDR1 SGDLS, CDR2 YYNGEE. The CDR3 is CASSSPVRSTPEQFF. The CDR3 DNA sequence: TGTGCCAGCAGCTCCCCGGTACGGTCGACCCCTGAGCAGTTCTTC. The full variable domain, in which reference TRBV9 and TRBJ2-1 provide the parts outside the CDR3, is DSGVTQTPKHLITATGQRVTLRCSPRSGDLSVYWYQQSLDQGLQFLIQYYNGEERAKGNILERFSAQQFPDLHSELNLSSLELGDSALYFCASSSPVRSTPEQFFGPGTRLTVL.

The chain employs TRBV5-1 and TRBJ1-2; the D gene is possibly TRBD1 (6 bases). The germline V and J ends were trimmed by 0 bases and 6 bases, with 15 bases remaining between them. The length of the CDR3 is 15 residues. The germline CDR1 and CDR2 sequences are SGHRS and YFSETQ. The chain's CDR3 is CASSLVRGATHGYTF. The CDR3 DNA sequence: TGCGCCAGCAGCTTGGTCCGGGGGGCAACTCATGGCTACACCTTC.

This clonotype was counted only a few times. CDR3 coding DNA: TGTGCCAGCAGCTTCTACGCTTACTCTAGCACAGATACGCAGTATTTT. Translated: CASSFYAYSSTDTQYF. The chain links TRBV5-4 to TRBJ2-3; the D is unclear. The CDR3 contains 16 residues. V lost 2 bases and J 0 bases, leaving 13 bases between the germline ends. From germline, CDR1 is SGHNT and CDR2 YYREEE (reference sequence).

Turning to this clonotype: A read error is likely, as this CDR3 ends without the conserved phenylalanine or tryptophan. The V gene is TRBV12-3 or TRBV12-4, the J gene TRBJ2-3; D may be TRBD2 (5 bases). CDR3 length: 11 amino acids. Trimming took off 6 bases at V and 6 bases at J, with 7 bases between the two ends. CDR3 nucleotide sequence: TGTGCCAGCAGCCCGGGGGATACGCAGTATTTG. Protein: CASSPGDTQYL.

The J gene is TRBJ2-7, the V gene TRBV9, with unresolved D. The CDR3 is 14 residues long. In germline, CDR1 is SGDLS, CDR2 YYNGEE. The V end was cut by 1 base, the J end by 2 bases, with 10 bases between. The CDR3 here is CASSVSTQTYEQYF. For the CDR3, the DNA is TGTGCCAGCAGCGTAAGCACACAGACCTACGAGCAGTACTTC.

This clonotype has more than one count but fewer than ten. The chain carries TRBV4-1 and TRBJ2-5, with D perhaps matching TRBD1 (6 bases). The germline V gene encodes CDR1 MGHRA and CDR2 YSYEKL. V was shortened by 5 bases and J by 0 bases, with 13 bases between the two germline ends. This CDR3 comprises 15 residues. CDR3 sequence (DNA): TGCGCCAGCAGCACAAAACAGGGTTACCAAGAGACCCAGTACTTC. It translates to CASSTKQGYQETQYF.

As to this clonotype: The CDR3 ends on some other residue instead of the conserved phenylalanine or tryptophan, so this is likely a read error. The chain employs TRBV6-7 and TRBJ2-7, with D possibly being TRBD2 (6 bases). TRBV6-7 is an ORF, and what it does is uncertain. V lost 2 bases and J lost 4, with 15 bases in between. The CDR3 runs 15 residues. The CDR3 here is CASSYRGKLWYEQYI. CDR3 sequence (DNA): TGTGCCAGCAGTTACCGGGGGAAACTCTGGTACGAGCAGTACATC.

This chain connects TRBV6-6 to TRBJ1-2, with 8 bases fitting TRBD1. V dropped 5 bases and J dropped 0; count of bases not matched to a gene: 8. The CDR3 is 16 amino acids. CDR1 MNHNY and CDR2 SVGAGI come from the germline V gene (reference sequence). The CDR3 protein is CASSNRGQGTNYGYTF. CDR3 in DNA: TGTGCCAGCAGTAACCGAGGACAGGGTACTAACTATGGCTACACCTTC.

The sample holds many counts of this clonotype. The rearrangement joins TRBV20-1 to TRBJ2-1, with D hard to call. The CDR3 is 14 residues long. Trimming removed 3 bases at V and 7 bases at J, with 16 bases between. Germline V gives CDR1 DFQATT, CDR2 SNEGSKA (reference sequence). CDR3 DNA: TGCAGTGCTAGGCACCCGAACGTGTGGAATGAGCAGTTCTTC. This encodes CSARHPNVWNEQFF.

This clonotype has ten or more counts. The CDR3 spells CASSLSRPYEQYF. DNA for the CDR3: TGTGCCAGCAGCTTATCCCGGCCCTACGAGCAGTACTTC. This sequence joins TRBV7-2 and TRBJ2-7; D not resolved. There are 13 residues in the CDR3. Germline V gene lookup returns CDR1 SGHTA and CDR2 FQGNSA. Trimming took off 2 bases at V and 2 bases at J, with 7 bases between the two ends.

A few counts support this clonotype. V is TRBV6-1 and J is TRBJ1-2; 9 nucleotides agree with TRBD1. The germline CDR1 and CDR2 sequences are MNHNS and SASEGT. V lost 7 bases to trimming and J lost 5 bases; unmatched junction nucleotides: 8. The CDR3 spans 14 residues. The CDR3 sequence is CASNTDRGGYGYTF. The CDR3 DNA follows: TGTGCCAGCAATACGGACAGGGGAGGATATGGCTACACCTTC.

This sequence joins TRBV5-8 and TRBJ2-2; D gene unclear. From germline, CDR1 is SGHTS and CDR2 YDEGEE. The V end was cut by 2 bases, the J end by 4 bases, with 3 bases between. This CDR3 comprises 12 residues. CDR3 in amino acids: CASSFRTGELFF. In nucleotides, the CDR3 is TGTGCCAGCAGCTTCCGCACCGGGGAGCTGTTTTTT.

This clonotype was counted a few times. This chain joins TRBV4-1 and TRBJ1-1, with D hard to call. From germline, CDR1 is MGHRA and CDR2 YSYEKL. The CDR3 contains 12 residues. The V and J ends lost 1 base and 12 bases respectively, with 12 bases between them. The CDR3 protein is CASSQGERSSFF. In DNA, the CDR3 is TGCGCCAGCAGCCAAGGTGAGAGGAGCTCTTTCTTT.

The sample holds a few counts of this clonotype. The V and J genes are TRBV27 and TRBJ2-7; 7 nucleotides agree with TRBD1. CDR3 length: 14 residues. Unmatched junction bases numbered 3, after V lost 3 bases and J lost 1 base. Germline CDR1 is MNHEY and CDR2 is SMNVEV (reference sequence). CDR3 amino acids: CASSLDRFSYEQYF. In nucleotides, the CDR3 is TGTGCCAGCAGTTTGGACAGGTTTTCCTACGAGCAGTACTTC.

This chain uses TRBV27 with TRBJ2-7, with D unclear. CDR1 is MNHEY, CDR2 SMNVEV, per germline (reference sequence). The V end was cut by 6 bases, the J end by 3 bases, with 15 bases between. This CDR3 is 14 amino acids long. CDR3 sequence reads: CASRGSGRIYEQYF. The CDR3 DNA follows: TGTGCCAGCAGAGGGTCAGGACGGATCTACGAGCAGTACTTC.

The V call is TRBV5-1, the J call TRBJ1-1, with D possibly TRBD1 on 6 matching bases. The CDR3 length is 13 residues. V lost 7 bases and J 0 bases, leaving 10 bases between the germline ends. CDR1 is SGHRS, CDR2 YFSETQ, per germline. This CDR3 is CASFGQMNTEAFF. The CDR3 DNA sequence: TGCGCCAGCTTCGGACAGATGAACACTGAAGCTTTCTTT.

This clonotype has only a few counts. The chain links TRBV28 to TRBJ2-5; D may be TRBD1 or TRBD2 (5 bases each). V shed 6 bases and J shed 6 bases, with 14 bases lying between them. The CDR3 length is 13 residues. Germline loops: CDR1 MDHEN, CDR2 SYDVKM. CDR3 amino acids: CASRPTEGKTQYF. The CDR3, as DNA: TGTGCCAGCAGGCCGACAGAGGGAAAGACCCAGTACTTC.

As for this clonotype: At one end, the junction sequence differs from germline, possibly due to a read error. The gene calls are TRBV4-1 and TRBJ2-7; D is perhaps TRBD2 (5 bases). This CDR3 contains 16 residues. Germline CDR1 MGHRA, CDR2 YSYEKL. In DNA form, the CDR3 reads TGTGCCAGCAGCCAAGAAGGGAGCGCAAGCTCCTACGAGCAGTACTTC. Translating gives CASSQEGSASSYEQYF.